The sequence of this T cell receptor (beta chain) was determined in a study of cytomegalovirus exposure and HLA in healthy donors. Whole-study findings and limits: In an earlier analysis, productive rearrangement rates for most beta V segments clustered near 87% or 30%.

For this clone: Its antigen is still unknown.

It was with 60 Vbeta and 13 Jbeta primers that the PCR ran. Libraries were prepared by immunoSEQ multiplex PCR; TCRdb keeps only in-frame clonotypes and omits some of them. The repertoire table contains over 50,000 clones. The ends lost 4 bases at V and 9 bases at J; junction bases unmatched: 15. The CDR3 runs 18 residues. Germline V gene sequence: CDR1 MNHNS, CDR2 SASEGT. The sequenced material came from PBMCs. The receptor was derived from a middle-aged man in good health and CMV-seropositive. The rearrangement uses TRBV6-1 and TRBJ2-1; 13 nucleotides match TRBD2. The CDR3 loop reads CASSAGTSGNVRVGEQFF. The CDR3 DNA is TGTGCCAGCAGTGCCGGGACTAGCGGGAATGTGAGGGTGGGTGAGCAGTTCTTC.